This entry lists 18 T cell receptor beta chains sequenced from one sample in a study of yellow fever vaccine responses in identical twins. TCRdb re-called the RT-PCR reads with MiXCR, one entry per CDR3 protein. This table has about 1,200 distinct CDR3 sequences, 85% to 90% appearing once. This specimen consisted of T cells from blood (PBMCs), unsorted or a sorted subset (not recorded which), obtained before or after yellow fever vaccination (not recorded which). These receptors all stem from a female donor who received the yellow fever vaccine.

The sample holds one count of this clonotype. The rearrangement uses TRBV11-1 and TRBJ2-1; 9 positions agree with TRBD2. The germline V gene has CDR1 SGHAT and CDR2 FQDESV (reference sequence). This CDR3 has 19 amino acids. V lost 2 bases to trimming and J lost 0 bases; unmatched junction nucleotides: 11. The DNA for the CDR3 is TGTGCCAGCAGCTTAATAGCGGGAGTAGGGGTAAGCTCCTACAATGAGCAGTTCTTC. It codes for CASSLIAGVGVSSYNEQFF.

CDR3 nucleotides: TGTGCCAGCAGTCAAGACAGGGGAAATGAGCAGTTCTTC. It specifies CASSQDRGNEQFF. V gene TRBV6-1 combines with J gene TRBJ2-1, with TRBD1 identical over 8 bases. The V and J ends lost 5 bases and 7 bases, in that order; junction bases with no gene match: 4. Germline values: CDR1 MNHNS, CDR2 SASEGT. This CDR3 has 13 amino acids.

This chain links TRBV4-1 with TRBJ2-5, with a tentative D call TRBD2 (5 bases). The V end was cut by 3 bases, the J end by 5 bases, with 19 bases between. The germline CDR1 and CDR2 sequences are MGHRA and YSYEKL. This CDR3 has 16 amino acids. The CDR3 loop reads CASSHLRGKGSETQYF. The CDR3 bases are TGCGCCAGCAGCCACCTGAGAGGGAAGGGTAGCGAGACCCAGTACTTC.

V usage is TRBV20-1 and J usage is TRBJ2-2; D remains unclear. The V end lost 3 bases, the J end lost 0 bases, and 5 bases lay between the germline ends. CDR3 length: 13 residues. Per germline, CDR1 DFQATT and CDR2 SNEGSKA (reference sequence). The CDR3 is CSASDSNTGELFF. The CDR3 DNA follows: TGCAGTGCTAGTGATTCGAACACCGGGGAGCTGTTTTTT.

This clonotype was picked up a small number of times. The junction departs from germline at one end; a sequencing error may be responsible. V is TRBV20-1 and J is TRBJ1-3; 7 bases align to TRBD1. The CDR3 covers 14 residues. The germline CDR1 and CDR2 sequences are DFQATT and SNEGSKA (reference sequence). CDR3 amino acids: CSAKTGEAGNTIYF. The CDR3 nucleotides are TGTAGTGCCAAAACAGGGGAGGCTGGAAACACCATATATTTT.

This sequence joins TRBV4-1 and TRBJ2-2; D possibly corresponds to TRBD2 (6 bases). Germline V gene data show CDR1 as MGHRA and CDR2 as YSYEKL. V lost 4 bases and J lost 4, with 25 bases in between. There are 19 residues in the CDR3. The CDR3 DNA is TGCGCCAGCAGCCGCCACAACCTGAAGGGCGGGGCGGGCACCGGGGAGCTGTTTTTT. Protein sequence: CASSRHNLKGGAGTGELFF.

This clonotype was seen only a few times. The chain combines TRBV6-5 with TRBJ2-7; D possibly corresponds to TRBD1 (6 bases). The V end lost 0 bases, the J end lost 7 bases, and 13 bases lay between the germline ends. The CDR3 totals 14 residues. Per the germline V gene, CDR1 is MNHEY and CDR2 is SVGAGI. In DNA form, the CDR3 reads TGTGCCAGCAGTTACTCGAGGACAGCTCAAGAGCAGTACGTC. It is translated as CASSYSRTAQEQYV.

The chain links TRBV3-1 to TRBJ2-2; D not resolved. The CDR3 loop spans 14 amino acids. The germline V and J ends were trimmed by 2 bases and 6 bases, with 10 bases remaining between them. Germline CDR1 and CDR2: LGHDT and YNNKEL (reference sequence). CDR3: CASSQMPASGELFF. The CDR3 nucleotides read TGTGCCAGCAGCCAAATGCCAGCGTCCGGGGAGCTGTTTTTT.

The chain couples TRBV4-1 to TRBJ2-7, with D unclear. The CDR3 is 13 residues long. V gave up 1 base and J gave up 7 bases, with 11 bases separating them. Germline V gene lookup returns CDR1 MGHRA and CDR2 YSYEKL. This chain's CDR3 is CASSQGYASEQYF. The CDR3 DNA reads TGCGCCAGCAGCCAAGGGTATGCGTCGGAGCAGTACTTC.

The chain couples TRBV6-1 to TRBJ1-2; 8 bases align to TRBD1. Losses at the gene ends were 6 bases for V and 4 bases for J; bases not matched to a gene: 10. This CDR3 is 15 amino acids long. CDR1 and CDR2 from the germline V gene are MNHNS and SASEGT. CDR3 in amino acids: CASSPDRGLFYGYTF. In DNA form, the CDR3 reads TGTGCCAGCAGCCCTGACAGGGGCCTCTTCTATGGCTACACCTTC.

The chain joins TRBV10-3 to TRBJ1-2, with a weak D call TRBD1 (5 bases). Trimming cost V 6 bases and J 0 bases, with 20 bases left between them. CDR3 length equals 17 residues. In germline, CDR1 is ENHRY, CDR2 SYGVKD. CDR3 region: CAISKIFDRDSNYGYTF. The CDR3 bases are TGTGCCATCAGCAAGATCTTTGACCGGGACTCTAACTATGGCTACACCTTC.

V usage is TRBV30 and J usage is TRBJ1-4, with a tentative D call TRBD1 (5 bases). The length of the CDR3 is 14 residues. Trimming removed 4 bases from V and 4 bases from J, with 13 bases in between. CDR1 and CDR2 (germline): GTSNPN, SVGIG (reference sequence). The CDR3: CAWTKEGLNEKLFF. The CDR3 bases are TGTGCCTGGACTAAGGAGGGGCTTAATGAAAAACTGTTTTTT.

The CDR3 is CASSLPRDRASYEQYF. CDR3 nucleotide sequence: TGTGCCAGCAGCTTACCCCGGGACAGGGCCTCCTACGAGCAGTACTTC. This sequence joins TRBV11-1 and TRBJ2-7; the match to TRBD1 covers 9 bases. The CDR3 totals 16 residues. Germline loops: CDR1 SGHAT, CDR2 FQDESV (reference sequence). V gave up 2 bases and J gave up 0 bases; unmatched junction bases: 5.

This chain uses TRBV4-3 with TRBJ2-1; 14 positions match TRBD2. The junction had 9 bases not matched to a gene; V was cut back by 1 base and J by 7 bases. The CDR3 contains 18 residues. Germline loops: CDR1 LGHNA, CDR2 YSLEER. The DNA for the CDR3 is TGCGCCAGCAGCCAAGTTGTTTCCGGGACTAGCGGGGGTAATGAGCAGTTCTTC. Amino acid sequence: CASSQVVSGTSGGNEQFF.

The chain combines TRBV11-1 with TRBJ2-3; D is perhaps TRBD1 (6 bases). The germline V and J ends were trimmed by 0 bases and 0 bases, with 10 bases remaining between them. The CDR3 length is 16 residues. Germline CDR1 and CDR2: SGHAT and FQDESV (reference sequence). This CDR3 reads CASSLATGASTDTQYF. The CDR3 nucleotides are TGTGCCAGCAGCTTAGCGACAGGAGCTAGCACAGATACGCAGTATTTT. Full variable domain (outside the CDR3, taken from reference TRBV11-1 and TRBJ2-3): EAEVAQSPRYKITEKSQAVAFWCDPISGHATLYWYRQILGQGPELLVQFQDESVVDDSQLPKDRFSAERLKGVDSTLKIQPAELGDSAMYLCASSLATGASTDTQYFGPGTRLTVL.

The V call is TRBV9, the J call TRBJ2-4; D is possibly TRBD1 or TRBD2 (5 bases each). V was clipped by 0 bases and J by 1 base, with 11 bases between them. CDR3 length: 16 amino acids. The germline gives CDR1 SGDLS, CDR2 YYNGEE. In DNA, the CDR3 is TGTGCCAGCAGCGTAGCCGGCGAGGGGGCCAAAAACATTCAGTACTTC. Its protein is CASSVAGEGAKNIQYF.

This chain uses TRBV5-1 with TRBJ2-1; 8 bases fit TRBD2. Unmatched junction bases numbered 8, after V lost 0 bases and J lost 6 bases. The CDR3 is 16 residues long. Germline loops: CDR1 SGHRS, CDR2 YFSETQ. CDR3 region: CASSLARGVEPNEQFF. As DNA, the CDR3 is TGCGCCAGCAGCTTGGCGCGGGGGGTCGAGCCCAATGAGCAGTTCTTC.

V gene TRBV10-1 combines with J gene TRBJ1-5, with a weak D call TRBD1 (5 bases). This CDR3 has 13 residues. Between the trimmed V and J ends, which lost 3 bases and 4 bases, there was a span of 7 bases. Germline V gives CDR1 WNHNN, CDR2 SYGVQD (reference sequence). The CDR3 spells CASSDGGNQPQHF. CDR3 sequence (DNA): TGCGCCAGCAGTGACGGGGGGAATCAGCCCCAGCATTTT.